The rows below give T cell receptor beta chains drawn from one sample of a study of blood T cell repertoires in COVID-19. This table comes from immunoSEQ multiplex PCR, and its TCRdb copy is limited to in-frame clones, with some not included. The sample includes tens of thousands of clones, over 75% seen only once; the top ten take roughly 5%. The material sequenced was peripheral blood. These receptor sequences come from a middle-aged man with active COVID-19. The CDR3 runs from the conserved cysteine through the conserved F or W. D genes are given only for firm matches. Size is stated for part of the rows, as once, few or many counts, or as a class when the clone is expanded.

cdr3_aa cdr3_nt v_call clone_size j_call d_call cdr3_length
CASSQDVFLESYEQYF TGTGCCAGCAGCCAAGATGTTTTCCTAGAGTCGTACGAGCAGTACTTC TRBV4-2 NA TRBJ2-7 NA 16
CASSLAGRDEQFF TGTGCCAGCAGCTTAGCCGGTCGGGATGAGCAGTTCTTC TRBV7-7 once TRBJ2-1 NA 13
CASSLQGQGATSYEQYF TGTGCCAGTAGTCTTCAAGGACAGGGGGCCACCTCCTACGAGCAGTACTTC TRBV19 NA TRBJ2-7 TRBD1 17
CASSSRGRRYGYTF TGTGCCAGCAGCTCCAGGGGGCGGAGGTATGGCTACACCTTC TRBV11-2 NA TRBJ1-2 TRBD1 14
CASSYQGQQPQHF TGTGCCAGCAGTTACCAGGGACAACAGCCCCAGCATTTT TRBV6-2/TRBV6-3 medium-sized TRBJ1-5 NA 13
CASTPLQAENTEAFF TGTGCCAGTACCCCCCTACAAGCGGAGAACACTGAAGCTTTCTTT TRBV19 NA TRBJ1-1 NA 15
CASSSQRDSPLHF TGTGCCAGCAGCTCCCAACGGGATTCACCCCTCCACTTT TRBV6-6 few TRBJ1-6 NA 13
CASSPRGQGETQYF TGTGCCAGCTCACCACGTGGGCAGGGGGAGACCCAGTACTTC TRBV18 once TRBJ2-5 NA 14
CATKLPLLQKLFF TGTGCCACCAAACTCCCCCTTTTACAGAAACTGTTTTTT TRBV28 NA TRBJ1-4 NA 13
CASSVGSDTYEQYF TGTGCCAGCAGCGTCGGGAGCGACACCTACGAGCAGTACTTC TRBV9 NA TRBJ2-7 NA 14
CASSLRPGSQETQYF TGCGCCAGCAGCTTGCGGCCAGGGTCACAAGAGACCCAGTACTTC TRBV5-1 NA TRBJ2-5 NA 15
CASSPKNPRDSYNEQFF TGTGCCAGCAGCCCGAAAAATCCCAGGGACTCCTACAATGAGCAGTTCTTC TRBV11-2 once TRBJ2-1 NA 17
CASSLGGTGVSDEQFF TGTGCCAGCAGCTTGGGGGGGACAGGGGTTTCGGATGAGCAGTTCTTC TRBV7-2 NA TRBJ2-1 TRBD1 16
CASSLRRAEQYF TGTGCCAGCAGCCTTCGCAGGGCGGAGCAGTACTTC TRBV3-1/TRBV3-2 NA TRBJ2-7 NA 12
CASSGGRQGDTEAFF TGTGCCAGCAGCGGGGGGCGACAGGGTGACACTGAAGCTTTCTTT TRBV6-2/TRBV6-3 NA TRBJ1-1 TRBD1 15
CASSPSRQGLSYNSPLHF TGTGCCAGCAGTCCCTCCCGGCAGGGCCTCTCCTATAATTCACCCCTCCACTTT TRBV27 NA TRBJ1-6 NA 18
CASSLGTGGARGGEKLFF TGTGCCAGCAGTTTGGGGACAGGGGGCGCGAGGGGTGGTGAAAAACTGTTTTTT TRBV28 NA TRBJ1-4 TRBD1 18
CATSRAHLSLQTGELFF TGTGCCACCAGCAGAGCGCATCTGAGCCTCCAAACCGGGGAGCTGTTTTTT TRBV24-1 NA TRBJ2-2 NA 17
CAISPYPGQVYGYTF TGTGCCATCAGCCCCTATCCGGGACAGGTTTATGGCTACACCTTC TRBV10-3 NA TRBJ1-2 TRBD1 15
CASNQLAGGPEQYF TGTGCCAGCAACCAACTAGCGGGGGGGCCCGAGCAGTACTTC TRBV6-5 NA TRBJ2-7 TRBD2 14
CASSLGGINSPLHF TGTGCCAGCAGCCTTGGAGGGATAAATTCACCCCTCCACTTT TRBV6-5 NA TRBJ1-6 NA 14
CASSVGLEQFTYEQYF TGTGCCAGCAGCGTAGGACTAGAACAGTTTACCTACGAGCAGTACTTC TRBV9 NA TRBJ2-7 NA 16
CASTASHTTNEQFF TGTGCCAGTACCGCTAGCCATACGACCAATGAGCAGTTCTTC TRBV19 NA TRBJ2-1 NA 14
CASSGGGFTDTQYF TGCGCCAGCAGCGGGGGAGGGTTCACAGATACGCAGTATTTT TRBV5-1 NA TRBJ2-3 TRBD2 14
CASSSGGRGTEAFF TGTGCCAGCAGCTCAGGGGGGAGAGGGACTGAAGCTTTCTTT TRBV6-2/TRBV6-3 NA TRBJ1-1 TRBD1 14
CAIFGAAQETQYF TGTGCCATCTTTGGGGCGGCCCAAGAGACCCAGTACTTC TRBV10-3 NA TRBJ2-5 NA 13
CASSFSLGGGLAGGYSYNEQFF TGTGCCAGCAGCTTCAGTTTAGGGGGAGGACTAGCGGGAGGTTACTCCTACAATGAGCAGTTCTTC TRBV28 NA TRBJ2-1 TRBD2 22
CASTGQGANYGYTF TGTGCCAGTACTGGACAGGGAGCTAACTATGGCTACACCTTC TRBV19 NA TRBJ1-2 TRBD1 14
CATELVSEQFF TGTGCCACCGAACTAGTCAGTGAGCAGTTCTTC TRBV2 NA TRBJ2-1 NA 11
CASSFSSGDTDTQYF TGTGCCAGCAGCTTCAGTTCAGGGGACACAGATACGCAGTATTTT TRBV7-3 NA TRBJ2-3 NA 15
CASSFRVVGSGNTIYF TGTGCCAGCAGCTTCAGGGTTGTCGGCTCTGGAAACACCATATATTTT TRBV5-6 NA TRBJ1-3 NA 16
CASSYRDRGHEQYF TGTGCCAGCAGCTACCGGGACAGGGGGCACGAGCAGTACTTC TRBV14 NA TRBJ2-7 TRBD1 14
CASSQGSRQGGNSPLHF TGCGCCAGCAGCCAAGGGAGCCGACAGGGCGGGAATTCACCCCTCCACTTT TRBV4-3 NA TRBJ1-6 TRBD1 17
CATSTGQGAGGPQHF TGTGCCACCAGCACAGGACAGGGGGCTGGGGGGCCCCAGCATTTT TRBV15 NA TRBJ1-5 TRBD1 15